This T cell receptor (beta chain) was identified in a study of cytomegalovirus exposure and HLA in healthy donors. Comment on this clone: Its antigen is as yet unknown.

Both 60 Vbeta primers and 13 Jbeta primers went into the PCR. Method: immunoSEQ multiplex PCR; TCRdb's copy keeps in-frame clones and lacks some. The repertoire holds around 130,000 clones, with around 70% as singletons. Overall study results and limits: Donors were assumed by presence/absence analyses to have roughly uniform sequencing depth. Only CMV serostatus was available as immune exposure information. In an earlier analysis, productive rearrangement rates for most beta V segments clustered near 87% or 30%. The analysis excluded some indistinguishable V segments, including TRBV6-2 and TRBV6-3.

Germline-derived CDR1 and CDR2 are SEHNR and FQNEAQ (reference sequence). The length of the CDR3 is 16 residues. Losses at the gene ends were 1 base for V and 2 bases for J; bases not matched to a gene: 7. The sample taken for sequencing was PBMCs. The receptor comes from a man aged 35-49 years in good health and CMV-seropositive. V usage is TRBV7-9 and J usage is TRBJ2-7, with 8 bases aligning to TRBD2. The CDR3 here is CASSLELLAGTYEQYF. CDR3 DNA: TGTGCCAGCAGCTTAGAGCTTCTAGCGGGTACCTACGAGCAGTACTTC.